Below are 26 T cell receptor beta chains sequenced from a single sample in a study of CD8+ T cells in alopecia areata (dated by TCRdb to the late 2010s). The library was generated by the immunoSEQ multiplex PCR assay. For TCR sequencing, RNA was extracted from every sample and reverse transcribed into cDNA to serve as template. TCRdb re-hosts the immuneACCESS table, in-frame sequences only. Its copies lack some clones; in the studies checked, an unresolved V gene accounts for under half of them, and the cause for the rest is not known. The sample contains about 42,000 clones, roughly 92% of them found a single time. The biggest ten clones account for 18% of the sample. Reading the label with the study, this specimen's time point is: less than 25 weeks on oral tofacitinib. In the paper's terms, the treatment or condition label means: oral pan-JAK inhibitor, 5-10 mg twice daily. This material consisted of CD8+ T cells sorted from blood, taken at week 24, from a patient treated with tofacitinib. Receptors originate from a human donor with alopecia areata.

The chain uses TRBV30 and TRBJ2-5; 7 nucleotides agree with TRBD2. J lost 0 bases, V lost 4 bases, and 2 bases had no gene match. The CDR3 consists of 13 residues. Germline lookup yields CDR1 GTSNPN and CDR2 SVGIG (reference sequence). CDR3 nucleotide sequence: TGTGCCTGGACGAGCGGGGACCAAGAGACCCAGTACTTC. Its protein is CAWTSGDQETQYF.

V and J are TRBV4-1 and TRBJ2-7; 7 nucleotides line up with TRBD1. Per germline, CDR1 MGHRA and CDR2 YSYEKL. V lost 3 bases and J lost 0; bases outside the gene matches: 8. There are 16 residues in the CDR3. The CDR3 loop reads CASSQEDRPSSYEQYF. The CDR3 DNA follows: TGCGCCAGCAGCCAGGAGGACAGGCCTAGCTCCTACGAGCAGTACTTC.

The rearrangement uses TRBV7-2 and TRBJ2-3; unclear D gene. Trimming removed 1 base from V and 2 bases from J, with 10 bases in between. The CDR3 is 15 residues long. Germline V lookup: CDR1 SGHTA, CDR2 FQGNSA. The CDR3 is CASSLVTGVTDTQYF. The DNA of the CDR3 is TGTGCCAGCAGCTTAGTAACGGGTGTCACAGATACGCAGTATTTT.

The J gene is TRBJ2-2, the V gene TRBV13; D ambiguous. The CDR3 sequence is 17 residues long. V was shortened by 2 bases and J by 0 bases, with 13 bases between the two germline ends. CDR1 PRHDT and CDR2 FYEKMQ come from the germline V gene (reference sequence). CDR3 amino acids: CASSLNEENTNTGELFF. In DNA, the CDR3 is TGTGCCAGCAGCTTAAACGAAGAAAATACGAACACCGGGGAGCTGTTTTTT.

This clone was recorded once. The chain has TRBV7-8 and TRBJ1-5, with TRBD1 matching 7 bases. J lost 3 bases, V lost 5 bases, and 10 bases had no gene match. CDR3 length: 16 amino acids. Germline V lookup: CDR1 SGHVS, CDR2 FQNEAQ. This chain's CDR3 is CASSPLPGQLNQPQHF. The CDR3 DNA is TGTGCCAGCAGCCCCCTCCCGGGACAGCTCAATCAGCCCCAGCATTTT.

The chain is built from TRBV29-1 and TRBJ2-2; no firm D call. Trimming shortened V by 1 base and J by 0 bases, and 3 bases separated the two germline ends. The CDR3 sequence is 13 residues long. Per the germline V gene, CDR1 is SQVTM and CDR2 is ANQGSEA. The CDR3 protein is CSVEVSNTGELFF. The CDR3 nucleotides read TGCAGCGTTGAAGTATCGAACACCGGGGAGCTGTTTTTT.

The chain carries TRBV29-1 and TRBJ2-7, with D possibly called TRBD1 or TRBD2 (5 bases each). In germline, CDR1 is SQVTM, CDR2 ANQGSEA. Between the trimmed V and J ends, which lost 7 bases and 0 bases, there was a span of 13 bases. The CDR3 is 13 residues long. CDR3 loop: CSASSGLSYEQYF. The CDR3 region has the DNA TGCAGCGCCTCATCGGGGCTCTCCTACGAGCAGTACTTC.

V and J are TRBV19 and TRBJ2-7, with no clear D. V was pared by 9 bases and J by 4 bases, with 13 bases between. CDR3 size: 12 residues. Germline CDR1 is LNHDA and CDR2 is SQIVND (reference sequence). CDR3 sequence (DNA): TGTGCCAGCGCCCAGGATCGATACGAGCAGTACTTC. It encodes CASAQDRYEQYF.

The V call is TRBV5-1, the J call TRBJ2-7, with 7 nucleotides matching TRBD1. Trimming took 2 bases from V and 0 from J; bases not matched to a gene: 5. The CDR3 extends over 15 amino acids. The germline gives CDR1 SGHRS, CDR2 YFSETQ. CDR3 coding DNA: TGCGCCAGCAGCTTCCGGGACAGTCCCTCCTACGAGCAGTACTTC. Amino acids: CASSFRDSPSYEQYF.

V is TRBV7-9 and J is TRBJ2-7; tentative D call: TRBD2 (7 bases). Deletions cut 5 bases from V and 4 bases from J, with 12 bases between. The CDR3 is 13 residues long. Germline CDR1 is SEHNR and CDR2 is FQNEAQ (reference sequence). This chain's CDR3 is CASSPRGGYEQYF. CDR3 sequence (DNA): TGTGCCAGCAGCCCGAGGGGGGGGTACGAGCAGTACTTC.

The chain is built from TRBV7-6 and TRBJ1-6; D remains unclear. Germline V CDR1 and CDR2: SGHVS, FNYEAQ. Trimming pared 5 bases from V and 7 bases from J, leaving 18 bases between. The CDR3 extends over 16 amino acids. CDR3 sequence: CASSPDVGLSNSPLHF. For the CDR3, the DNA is TGTGCCAGCAGCCCCGATGTCGGGCTGTCCAATTCACCCCTCCACTTT.

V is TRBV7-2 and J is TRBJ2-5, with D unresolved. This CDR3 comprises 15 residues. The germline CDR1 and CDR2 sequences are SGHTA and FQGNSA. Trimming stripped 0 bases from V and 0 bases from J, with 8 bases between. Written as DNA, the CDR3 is TGTGCCAGCAGCTTAGCGGCCCTGTACCAAGAGACCCAGTACTTC. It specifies CASSLAALYQETQYF. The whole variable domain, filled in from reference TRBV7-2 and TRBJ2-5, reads GAGVSQSPSNKVTEKGKDVELRCDPISGHTALYWYRQSLGQGLEFLIYFQGNSAPDKSGLPSDRFSAERTGGSVSTLTIQRTQQEDSAVYLCASSLAALYQETQYFGPGTRLLVL.

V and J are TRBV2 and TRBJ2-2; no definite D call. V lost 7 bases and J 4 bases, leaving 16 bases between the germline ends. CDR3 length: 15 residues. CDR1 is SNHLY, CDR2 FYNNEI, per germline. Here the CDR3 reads CASTRTGHGTGELFF. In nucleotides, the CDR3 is TGTGCCAGCACCAGGACGGGTCACGGCACCGGGGAGCTGTTTTTT.

The CDR3 DNA follows: TGTGCCAGCAGCTTAAGCACGAGCTCTGGAAACACCATATATTTT. Protein product: CASSLSTSSGNTIYF. The chain recombines TRBV7-8 with TRBJ1-3; no clear D. The CDR3 consists of 15 residues. Germline V gives CDR1 SGHVS, CDR2 FQNEAQ. V was clipped by 2 bases and J by 0 bases, with 8 bases between them.

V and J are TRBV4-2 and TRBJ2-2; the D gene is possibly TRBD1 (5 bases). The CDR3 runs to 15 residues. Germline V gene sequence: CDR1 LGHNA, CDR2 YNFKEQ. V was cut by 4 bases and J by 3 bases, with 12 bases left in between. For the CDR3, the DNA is TGTGCCAGCAGCCCCAAAATAGGGGACACCGGGGAGCTGTTTTTT. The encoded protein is CASSPKIGDTGELFF.

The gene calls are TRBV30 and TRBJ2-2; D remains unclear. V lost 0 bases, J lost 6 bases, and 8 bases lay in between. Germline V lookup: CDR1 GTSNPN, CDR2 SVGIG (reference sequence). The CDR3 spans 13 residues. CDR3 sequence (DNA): TGTGCCTGGAGTGTATACGGATCCGGGGAGCTGTTTTTT. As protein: CAWSVYGSGELFF.

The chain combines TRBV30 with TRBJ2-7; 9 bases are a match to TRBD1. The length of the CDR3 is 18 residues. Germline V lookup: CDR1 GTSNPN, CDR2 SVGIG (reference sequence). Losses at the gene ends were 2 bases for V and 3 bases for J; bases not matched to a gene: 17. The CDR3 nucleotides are TGTGCCTGGAGTCTCGGGACAGGGATCCCTAATTCGATCTACGAGCAGTACTTC. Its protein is CAWSLGTGIPNSIYEQYF.

DNA for the CDR3: TGCAGCGTTTTACAGTCCAACTACGAGCAGTACTTC. This sequence encodes CSVLQSNYEQYF. The V and J genes are TRBV29-1 and TRBJ2-7; D not certain. Germline CDR1 SQVTM, CDR2 ANQGSEA. The CDR3 sequence is 12 residues long. The V and J ends lost 5 bases and 3 bases respectively, with 11 bases between them.

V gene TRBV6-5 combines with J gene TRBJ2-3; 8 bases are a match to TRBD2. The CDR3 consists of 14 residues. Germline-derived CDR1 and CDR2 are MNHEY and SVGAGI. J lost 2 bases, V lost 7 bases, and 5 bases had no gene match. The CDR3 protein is CASKAGEDTDTQYF. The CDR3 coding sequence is TGTGCCAGCAAAGCGGGGGAAGACACAGATACGCAGTATTTT.

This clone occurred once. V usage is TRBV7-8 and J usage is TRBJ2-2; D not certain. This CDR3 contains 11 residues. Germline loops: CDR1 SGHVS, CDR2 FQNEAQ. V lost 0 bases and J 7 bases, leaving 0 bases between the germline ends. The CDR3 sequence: CASSLAGELFF. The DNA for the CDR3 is TGTGCCAGCAGCTTAGCCGGGGAGCTGTTTTTT.

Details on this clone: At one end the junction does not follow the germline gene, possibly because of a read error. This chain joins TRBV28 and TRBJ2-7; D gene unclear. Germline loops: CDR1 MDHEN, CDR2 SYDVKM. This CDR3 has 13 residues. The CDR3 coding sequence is TGTGCCAGCAGTTCCAGCGACGGCTACGAGCAATACTTC. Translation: CASSSSDGYEQYF.

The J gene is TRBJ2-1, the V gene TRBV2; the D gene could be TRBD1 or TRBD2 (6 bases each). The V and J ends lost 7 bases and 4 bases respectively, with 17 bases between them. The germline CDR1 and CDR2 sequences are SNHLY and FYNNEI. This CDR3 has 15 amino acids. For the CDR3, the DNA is TGTGCCAGCAATATTTACGGGGGCCAGTACAATGAGCAGTTCTTC. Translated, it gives CASNIYGGQYNEQFF.

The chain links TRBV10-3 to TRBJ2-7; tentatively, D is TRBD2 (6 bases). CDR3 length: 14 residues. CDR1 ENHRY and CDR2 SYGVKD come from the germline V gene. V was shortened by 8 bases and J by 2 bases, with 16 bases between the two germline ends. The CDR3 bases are TGTGCCATCGGTGGAGGGGCGGGCGCCTACGAGCAGTACTTC. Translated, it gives CAIGGGAGAYEQYF.

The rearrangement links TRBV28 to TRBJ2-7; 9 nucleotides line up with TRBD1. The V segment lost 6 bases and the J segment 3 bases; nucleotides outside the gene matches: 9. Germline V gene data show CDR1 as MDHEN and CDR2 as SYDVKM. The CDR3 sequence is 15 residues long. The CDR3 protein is CASSDPGQGFYEQYF. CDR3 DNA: TGTGCCAGCAGCGATCCGGGACAGGGATTCTACGAGCAGTACTTC.

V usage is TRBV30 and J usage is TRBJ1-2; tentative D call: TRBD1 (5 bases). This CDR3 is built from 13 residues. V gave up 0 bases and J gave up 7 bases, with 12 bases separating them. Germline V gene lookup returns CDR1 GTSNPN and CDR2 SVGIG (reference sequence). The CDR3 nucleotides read TGTGCCTGGAGTGTAACGGGGGAGTCTGGCTACACCTTC. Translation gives CAWSVTGESGYTF.

The CDR3 sequence is CASSTDLYEQYF. CDR3 nucleotide sequence: TGTGCCAGCAGTACGGACCTTTACGAGCAGTACTTC. The rearrangement joins TRBV27 to TRBJ2-7; D ambiguous. V was pared by 5 bases and J by 4 bases, with 9 bases between. The CDR3 contains 12 residues. Germline values: CDR1 MNHEY, CDR2 SMNVEV (reference sequence).